A selection of T cell receptor beta chains follows, all from one sample in a study of blood T cell repertoires in COVID-19. The data were produced by immunoSEQ multiplex PCR, yet TCRdb's version contains in-frame clones alone and is incomplete. Here the sample spans fewer than 30,000 clones, approximately 84% being singletons. Sequences were obtained from peripheral blood. The receptors derive from a man between 65 and 79 years old with active COVID-19. The conserved cysteine and the conserved F or W are not part of the CDR3 here. Only some rows state a clone size, as once, few, many or a class for expanded clones.

v_call,j_call,clone_size,cdr3_aa
TRBV6-5,TRBJ2-7,.,ASNSGQGAYEQY
TRBV27,TRBJ2-2,.,ASRSSGGGTGELF
TRBV5-8,TRBJ1-3,.,ASSLGGLSSGNTIY
TRBV5-1,TRBJ2-3,once,ASSWDGTGGTDTQY
TRBV6-2/TRBV6-3,TRBJ2-2,.,ASSNRLVSGELF
TRBV12-3/TRBV12-4,TRBJ1-1,.,ASRKGGSTEAF
TRBV28,TRBJ1-1,.,ASSFHQRLAEAF
TRBV30,TRBJ2-1,.,AWRMLGVSYNEQF
TRBV28,TRBJ1-4,.,ASRRTPTEKLF
TRBV15,TRBJ2-3,.,ATSRGGQTDTQY
TRBV7-2,TRBJ2-3,.,ASSAWTSGVTDTQY
TRBV21-1,TRBJ1-5,few,ASSRQNVAPGQGTQPQH
TRBV6-2/TRBV6-3,TRBJ1-2,.,ASSDPTGGGYT
TRBV14,TRBJ1-2,.,ASSHLDRPYYGYT
TRBV21-1,TRBJ1-5,.,ASSKRPGDYTNQPQH
TRBV11-3,TRBJ2-5,.,ASSPGTSGELETQY
TRBV10-3,TRBJ2-7,.,AIRQGSIHEQY
TRBV5-1,TRBJ2-1,.,ASSSPQRGFDEQF
TRBV7-9,TRBJ2-1,.,ASSCAGTGCGEQF
TRBV18,TRBJ2-3,.,ASSPGGGTQY
TRBV6-5,TRBJ2-5,.,ASRLEGAGEETQY
TRBV2,TRBJ1-2,once,ASKGGVGYGYT
TRBV27,TRBJ2-4,.,ASSLWRGTWEY
TRBV18,TRBJ1-3,.,ASSTGSGNTIY
TRBV5-4,TRBJ2-7,.,ASSARDRGRYEQY
TRBV5-1,TRBJ2-2,.,ASSIGTGIWTGELF
TRBV6-6,TRBJ2-1,.,ASSYQPGQGGQF
TRBV18,TRBJ2-3,.,ASSAGFGTDTQY
TRBV7-9,TRBJ2-1,.,ASSGTRQGTSGDYNEQF
TRBV2,TRBJ1-1,.,ASSRDRATEAF
TRBV18,TRBJ1-1,.,ASSSQGGARTNTEAF
TRBV5-6,TRBJ1-1,.,ASSVGLGGDTEAF
TRBV3-1/TRBV3-2,TRBJ2-5,.,ASSQANGQETQY
TRBV2,TRBJ1-2,.,ASGGTANYGYT
TRBV5-1,TRBJ2-6,.,ASSFRVQGSGANVLT
TRBV2,TRBJ2-1,few,ASSEAGQGGEQF
TRBV27,TRBJ2-7,.,ASSSTTGGLV
TRBV27,TRBJ2-7,.,ASSPTEAYEQY
TRBV19,TRBJ1-2,.,ATRTGNYGYT
TRBV7-3,TRBJ1-6,.,ASSRQGTRSPLH
TRBV6-4,TRBJ2-5,medium-sized,ASRSGGARETQY
TRBV11-3,TRBJ1-4,.,ASSTMDRRGVNEKLF
TRBV11-3,TRBJ2-7,.,ASSFGASGYEQY
TRBV5-4,TRBJ2-1,.,ASSANSGQYNEQF
TRBV5-6,TRBJ2-3,.,ASSLFTSVSTDTQY
TRBV5-3,TRBJ2-1,.,ARSRPQERGSSYNEQF
TRBV7-9,TRBJ2-2,.,ASSLVSPGELF
TRBV3-1/TRBV3-2,TRBJ2-5,.,ASSHLDRGRQETQY
TRBV7-4,TRBJ1-6,.,ASSLGGTGQGCNSPLH
TRBV4-1,TRBJ2-5,.,ASSQGGGRGETQY
TRBV19,TRBJ1-5,once,ASRGGGTQH
TRBV10-3,TRBJ2-7,.,AISGDKKKDEQY
TRBV5-1,TRBJ2-3,.,ASSLAPVGRDTQY
TRBV3-1/TRBV3-2,TRBJ1-2,.,ASSQVGTGKGYGYT
TRBV11-2,TRBJ2-7,.,ASSPNYEQY
TRBV11-3,TRBJ2-2,.,ASSYRGQVIPNTGELF
TRBV10-3,TRBJ1-5,.,AIAGDSRSNQPQH
TRBV5-8,TRBJ1-2,.,ASSLAGGPNYGYT